This passage covers 21 T cell receptor beta chains from one sample sequenced in a study of blood T cell repertoires in COVID-19. The repertoire was sequenced with immunoSEQ multiplex PCR; TCRdb's copy has only in-frame clones and lacks some. Among some 65,000 clones listed, 90% were seen once. The sample was peripheral blood. All receptors come from a man aged 50 to 60 with COVID-19, enrolled during active disease.

The chain combines TRBV21-1 with TRBJ1-5; no DNA check was done on the table's D call, TRBD1. TRBV21-1 counts as a pseudogene. The CDR3 length is 18 residues. The CDR3 sequence: CASSKGGQASHSNQPQHF. The DNA of the CDR3 is TGTGCCAGCAGCAAAGGGGGACAGGCCTCCCATAGCAATCAGCCCCAGCATTTT.

The chain has TRBV11-1 and TRBJ1-1; no reliable D call. The CDR3 is 13 amino acids. The V end lost 5 bases, the J end lost 1 base, and 8 bases lay between the germline ends. CDR1 and CDR2 from the germline V gene are SGHAT and FQDESV (reference sequence). In DNA, the CDR3 is TGTGCCAGCAGCGCCTCAGGGAACACTGAAGCTTTCTTT. Translating it yields CASSASGNTEAFF.

This clone was seen once. The chain uses TRBV28 and TRBJ1-1; possible D gene TRBD1, 5 bases. The CDR3 has 14 amino acids. Trimming left V 6 bases short and J 1 base short, with 12 bases between. Germline CDR1 MDHEN, CDR2 SYDVKM. DNA for the CDR3: TGTGCCAGCAGCCGGGGGAGGGGGAACACTGAAGCTTTCTTT. Translated: CASSRGRGNTEAFF.

This clone was detected once. CDR3 protein: CASSLQGAAEAFF. The CDR3 nucleotides are TGCGCCAGCAGCTTGCAGGGGGCCGCTGAAGCTTTCTTT. The genes are TRBV5-1 and TRBJ1-1, with 8 bases aligning to TRBD1. The CDR3 runs to 13 residues. The junction had 2 bases not matched to a gene; V was cut back by 1 base and J by 6 bases. Germline V gene sequence: CDR1 SGHRS, CDR2 YFSETQ.

CDR3 DNA sequence: TGTGCCAGCAGCTTAGCCTCCCAAGAGACCCAGTACTTC. It is translated as CASSLASQETQYF. This chain uses TRBV11-2 with TRBJ2-5; D gene ambiguous. Trimming shortened V by 1 base and J by 1 base, and 4 bases separated the two germline ends. Germline lookup yields CDR1 SGHAT and CDR2 FQNNGV. The CDR3 is made up of 13 amino acids.

CDR3 region: CASSPGLADTQYF. The DNA for the CDR3 is TGTGCCAGCTCACCAGGCCTCGCAGATACGCAGTATTTT. This chain uses TRBV18 with TRBJ2-3, with D hard to call. Germline V gene sequence: CDR1 KGHSH, CDR2 LQKENI. V lost 2 bases, J lost 4 bases, and 7 bases lay in between. CDR3 length: 13 amino acids.

This chain joins TRBV6-6 and TRBJ2-5; tentatively, D is TRBD1 (5 bases). CDR3 length equals 16 residues. In germline, CDR1 is MNHNY, CDR2 SVGAGI (reference sequence). V lost 5 bases and J 5 bases, leaving 21 bases between the germline ends. DNA for the CDR3: TGTGCCAGCAGTACGCGTGGAGTAGGGGCTTTGGAGACCCAGTACTTC. Its translation is CASSTRGVGALETQYF.

The J gene is TRBJ2-5, the V gene TRBV6-4; tentative D call: TRBD2 (6 bases). Trimming left V 6 bases short and J 2 bases short, with 13 bases between. This CDR3 is 14 amino acids long. Germline assignment: CDR1 MRHNA and CDR2 SNTAGT. Here the CDR3 DNA reads TGTGCCAGCAGCAGGGAGGCCTCACAAGAGACCCAGTACTTC. Translating gives CASSREASQETQYF.

The V and J genes are TRBV28 and TRBJ1-2, with D tentatively TRBD1 (5 bases). Trimming left V 3 bases short and J 5 bases short, with 13 bases between. Germline V gives CDR1 MDHEN, CDR2 SYDVKM. CDR3 length: 14 amino acids. CDR3 protein: CASSFTRVIYGYTF. CDR3 DNA sequence: TGTGCCAGCAGTTTCACCAGGGTGATTTATGGCTACACCTTC.

The gene calls are TRBV7-2 and TRBJ1-5; maybe TRBD1 (5 bases). CDR1 is SGHTA and CDR2 is FQGNSA in the germline V gene. The V end was cut by 1 base, the J end by 5 bases, with 12 bases between. CDR3 length: 15 amino acids. The CDR3 protein is CASSLGQGGHQPQHF. Here the CDR3 DNA reads TGTGCCAGCAGCTTAGGGCAGGGTGGGCATCAGCCCCAGCATTTT.

The chain joins TRBV7-3 to TRBJ2-3, with unresolved D. With 2 bases removed from V and 0 bases from J, the gap between germline ends came to 6 bases. CDR1 SGHTA and CDR2 FQGTGA come from the germline V gene. The CDR3 covers 14 residues. The CDR3 DNA is TGTGCCAGCAGCTTAGAGCCCAGCACAGATACGCAGTATTTT. Protein: CASSLEPSTDTQYF.

The rearrangement joins TRBV19 to TRBJ1-3; 10 bases are shared with TRBD1. The germline CDR1 and CDR2 sequences are LNHDA and SQIVND (reference sequence). The CDR3 totals 17 residues. After removal of 5 bases from V and 2 bases from J, the junction contained 9 bases not matched to a gene. CDR3 amino acids: CASSVSRQGATGNTIYF. The DNA of the CDR3 is TGTGCCAGTAGTGTTTCGCGACAGGGGGCAACTGGAAACACCATATATTTT.

V is TRBV5-8 and J is TRBJ2-5, with TRBD1 matching over 7 bases. CDR3 length: 13 amino acids. Germline V CDR1 and CDR2: SGHTS, YDEGEE. The ends lost 4 bases at V and 2 bases at J; junction bases unmatched: 2. The CDR3 sequence is CASSPGQQETQYF. DNA of the CDR3: TGTGCCAGCAGCCCGGGACAGCAAGAGACCCAGTACTTC. The full variable domain, completed using reference TRBV5-8 and TRBJ2-5, is EAGVTQSPTHLIKTRGQQATLRCSPISGHTSVYWYQQALGLGLQFLLWYDEGEERNRGNFPPRFSGRQFPNYSSELNVNALELEDSALYLCASSPGQQETQYFGPGTRLLVL.

This clone was counted a few times. The V and J genes are TRBV2 and TRBJ1-1; tentatively, D is TRBD1 (5 bases). V lost 5 bases, J lost 1 base, and 8 bases lay in between. CDR1 is SNHLY and CDR2 is FYNNEI in the germline V gene. CDR3 length: 13 amino acids. The CDR3 spells CASSQGPNTEAFF. The CDR3 nucleotides are TGTGCCAGCAGTCAGGGCCCGAACACTGAAGCTTTCTTT.

The chain joins TRBV28 to TRBJ2-7; maybe TRBD2 (6 bases). CDR3 length equals 15 residues. The V end lost 5 bases, the J end lost 7 bases, and 21 bases lay between the germline ends. Germline CDR1 MDHEN, CDR2 SYDVKM. The DNA of the CDR3 is TGTGCCAGCAGTAAACCCCTGGGGGAGGTTCGGGAGCAGTACTTC. Protein sequence: CASSKPLGEVREQYF.

This chain connects TRBV5-1 to TRBJ2-3, with 7 bases fitting TRBD1. J gave up 4 bases and V 4 bases, and 12 bases lay outside the gene matches. Germline CDR1 is SGHRS and CDR2 is YFSETQ. The CDR3 covers 16 residues. The DNA of the CDR3 is TGCGCCAGCAGCCCGTATACAGGGGAAGGCGCAGATACGCAGTATTTT. As protein: CASSPYTGEGADTQYF.

CDR3 DNA: TGCGCCAGCAGCCAAGATGGTCGGGGAGGAGATACGCAGTATTTT. This sequence encodes CASSQDGRGGDTQYF. This chain uses TRBV4-1 with TRBJ2-3; maybe TRBD2 (6 bases). The CDR3 spans 15 residues. Germline assignment: CDR1 MGHRA and CDR2 YSYEKL. Trimming stripped 0 bases from V and 5 bases from J, with 12 bases between.

This clone was counted between two and nine times. The rearrangement links TRBV10-2 to TRBJ1-4, with D unclear. Trimming removed 3 bases from V and 6 bases from J, with 14 bases in between. The CDR3 is made up of 15 amino acids. CDR1 and CDR2 from the germline V gene are WSHSY and SAAADI. CDR3 sequence: CASSEARGRDEKLFF. In DNA, the CDR3 is TGCGCCAGCAGTGAAGCCAGAGGGAGGGATGAAAAACTGTTTTTT.

The rearrangement joins TRBV2 to TRBJ2-7; 8 nucleotides agree with TRBD2. In germline, CDR1 is SNHLY, CDR2 FYNNEI. CDR3 size: 20 residues. With V trimmed by 6 bases and J by 7 bases, 29 bases remained unmatched. In DNA form, the CDR3 reads TGTGCCAGCAGAGAAAGCGTAGGACTAGCCTTGGGACTTAGCAAGGAGGAGCAGTACTTC. Translation: CASRESVGLALGLSKEEQYF.

V gene TRBV5-1 combines with J gene TRBJ2-5; 10 positions agree with TRBD2. Germline CDR1 is SGHRS and CDR2 is YFSETQ. CDR3 length: 18 amino acids. Trimming removed 2 bases from V and 5 bases from J; junction bases left unmatched: 15. The CDR3 here is CASSLMPWGLASWETQYF. The CDR3, as DNA: TGCGCCAGCAGCTTAATGCCCTGGGGACTAGCGAGTTGGGAGACCCAGTACTTC.

The chain has TRBV7-9 and TRBJ2-7, with D unclear. Per germline, CDR1 SEHNR and CDR2 FQNEAQ (reference sequence). This CDR3 has 15 amino acids. Trimming removed 5 bases at V and 3 bases at J, with 17 bases between. The CDR3: CASSPGINSIYEQYF. In DNA, the CDR3 is TGTGCCAGCAGCCCAGGAATAAATAGTATCTACGAGCAGTACTTC.